Following are 31 T cell receptor beta chains from one sample sequenced in a study of memory CD4+ T cells and cytomegalovirus serostatus. This table comes from immunoSEQ multiplex PCR, and its TCRdb copy is limited to in-frame clones, with some not included. The sample includes tens of thousands of clones, 82% of them seen just once. The sort gate was single viable CD3+CD4+CD8-CD45RO+ cells for memory CD4+ T cells. Sequences were obtained from memory CD4+ T cells from blood. Receptors were obtained from an adult in good health and CMV-seronegative.

The CDR3 loop is CASSLTWGDNANTGELFF. The CDR3 region has the DNA TGTGCCAGCAGCTTAACGTGGGGGGACAACGCGAACACCGGGGAGCTGTTTTTT. V gene TRBV7-3 combines with J gene TRBJ2-2, with D perhaps matching TRBD1 or TRBD2 (6 bases each). The V gene lost 0 bases and the J gene lost 0 bases, with 14 bases spanning the gap. The CDR3 is 18 amino acids. Per germline, CDR1 SGHTA and CDR2 FQGTGA.

The V and J genes are TRBV18 and TRBJ2-5; D uncertain. Germline V gene data show CDR1 as KGHSH and CDR2 as LQKENI. With 1 base removed from V and 5 bases from J, the gap between germline ends came to 5 bases. The CDR3 length is 12 residues. CDR3 nucleotide sequence: TGTGCCAGCTCACCACGGTTGGAGACCCAGTACTTC. It translates to CASSPRLETQYF.

The J gene is TRBJ2-1, the V gene TRBV7-6, with D uncertain. CDR3 size: 12 residues. V dropped 4 bases and J dropped 10 bases, with 11 bases sitting between them. The germline gives CDR1 SGHVS, CDR2 FNYEAQ. The CDR3 nucleotides read TGTGCCAGCAGCTCCCCGCACTTGGAGCAGTTCTTC. This codes for CASSSPHLEQFF.

The CDR3 DNA is TGTGCCAGCAGTGCTAGACTAGCGTTGGGCAATGAGCAGTTCTTC. Its protein is CASSARLALGNEQFF. V gene TRBV2 combines with J gene TRBJ2-1; TRBD2 matches 8 bases. The ends lost 4 bases at V and 6 bases at J; junction bases unmatched: 8. The CDR3 spans 15 residues. In germline, CDR1 is SNHLY, CDR2 FYNNEI.

The chain has TRBV5-8 and TRBJ1-2; 8 bases line up with TRBD1. Germline values: CDR1 SGHTS, CDR2 YDEGEE. The CDR3 has 14 residues. The V gene end was trimmed by 4 bases and the J gene end by 4 bases; junction bases not matched to a gene: 6. For the CDR3, the DNA is TGTGCCAGCAGCCGGGGACAGGAGGGCTATGGCTACACCTTC. As protein: CASSRGQEGYGYTF.

V is TRBV11-1 and J is TRBJ2-7; 8 bases are a match to TRBD2. Losses at the gene ends were 1 base for V and 6 bases for J; bases not matched to a gene: 2. Germline V CDR1 and CDR2: SGHAT, FQDESV (reference sequence). CDR3 size: 13 residues. CDR3 amino acids: CASSLEAGGEQYF. In DNA form, the CDR3 reads TGTGCCAGCAGCTTAGAGGCGGGGGGCGAGCAGTACTTC.

The V and J genes are TRBV19 and TRBJ1-6, with 9 bases fitting TRBD1. Germline assignment: CDR1 LNHDA and CDR2 SQIVND (reference sequence). With 1 base clipped from V and 13 bases from J, the junction kept 5 bases outside the gene matches. This CDR3 is 14 amino acids long. CDR3 DNA: TGTGCCAGTAGTATAGGGGACAGGGAGTCGCCCCTCCACTTT. This encodes CASSIGDRESPLHF.

This chain connects TRBV13 to TRBJ2-5; D may be TRBD2 (5 bases). Germline values: CDR1 PRHDT, CDR2 FYEKMQ (reference sequence). V lost 2 bases and J 7 bases, leaving 14 bases between the germline ends. The CDR3 has 14 amino acids. The CDR3 region is CASSLRLLVATQYF. The CDR3 DNA reads as TGTGCCAGCAGCTTAAGGTTACTAGTGGCGACCCAGTACTTC. The variable domain in full, completed from reference TRBV13 and TRBJ2-5, reads AAGVIQSPRHLIKEKRETATLKCYPIPRHDTVYWYQQGPGQDPQFLISFYEKMQSDKGSIPDRFSAQQFSDYHSELNMSSLELGDSALYFCASSLRLLVATQYFGPGTRLLVL.

The J gene is TRBJ2-1, the V gene TRBV27, with 12 positions matching TRBD2. This CDR3 region has 19 residues. Germline V lookup: CDR1 MNHEY, CDR2 SMNVEV (reference sequence). Trimming cost V 2 bases and J 7 bases; bases outside gene matches: 15. CDR3 region: CASSLRSLGLAGGKNEQFF. The CDR3 DNA reads as TGTGCCAGCAGTTTAAGGTCCCTAGGTCTAGCGGGGGGGAAGAATGAGCAGTTCTTC.

This clone was detected only once. The chain recombines TRBV21-1 with TRBJ1-3; TRBD1, as called in the table, went unchecked against the DNA. TRBV21-1 is a known pseudogene. The CDR3 spans 15 residues. CDR3 nucleotides: TGTGCCAGCAGCAAAGACAGGGACTCTGGAAACACCATATATTTT. Its translation is CASSKDRDSGNTIYF.

The J gene is TRBJ2-1, the V gene TRBV7-2; TRBD2 matches 9 bases. The CDR3 is 14 amino acids. Germline values: CDR1 SGHTA, CDR2 FQGNSA. The V segment lost 5 bases and the J segment 7 bases; nucleotides outside the gene matches: 6. CDR3 amino acids: CASSRGGGWNEQFF. The CDR3 DNA is TGTGCCAGCAGCCGCGGGGGGGGTTGGAATGAGCAGTTCTTC.

This clone was observed a few times. This chain links TRBV19 with TRBJ1-2; D not certain. This CDR3 comprises 13 residues. Trimming pared 3 bases from V and 7 bases from J, leaving 12 bases between. From germline, CDR1 is LNHDA and CDR2 SQIVND (reference sequence). The CDR3 DNA reads TGTGCCAGTAGTATCGGAATCCGGGCTGGCTACACCTTC. Translating gives CASSIGIRAGYTF.

This chain joins TRBV2 and TRBJ2-1; 9 bases map to TRBD2. V lost 6 bases to trimming and J lost 8 bases; unmatched junction nucleotides: 11. This CDR3 has 15 amino acids. CDR1 SNHLY and CDR2 FYNNEI come from the germline V gene. CDR3 in amino acids: CASSLSGGLLYEQFF. CDR3 coding DNA: TGTGCCAGCAGCCTTAGCGGGGGCCTCCTCTATGAGCAGTTCTTC.

The chain joins TRBV5-4 to TRBJ2-3, with D perhaps TRBD2 (5 bases). V shed 1 base and J shed 5 bases, with 11 bases lying between them. The CDR3 runs to 14 residues. Looked up from germline, CDR1 is SGHNT and CDR2 is YYREEE (reference sequence). CDR3 bases: TGTGCCAGCAGCTTGAGAAGGGAGCAAGATACGCAGTATTTT. It yields the protein CASSLRREQDTQYF.

V gene TRBV4-2 combines with J gene TRBJ2-3, with 7 bases lining up with TRBD2. V trimming: 4 bases; J trimming: 4 bases; junction bases outside the gene matches: 14. CDR1 is LGHNA and CDR2 is YNFKEQ in the germline V gene. This CDR3 contains 17 residues. CDR3: CASSPQALAAQADTQYF. The CDR3 bases are TGTGCCAGCAGCCCCCAGGCTCTAGCGGCCCAGGCAGATACGCAGTATTTT.

This chain links TRBV7-8 with TRBJ2-7, with 11 bases aligning to TRBD1. J lost 4 bases, V lost 3 bases, and 8 bases had no gene match. Germline CDR1 and CDR2: SGHVS and FQNEAQ. This CDR3 is 16 amino acids long. CDR3 nucleotide sequence: TGTGCCAGCAGCTTCCCGGGACAGGGGGGGGGATACGAGCAGTACTTC. This gives the protein CASSFPGQGGGYEQYF.

V is TRBV6-6 and J is TRBJ2-7, with no clear D. This CDR3 has 12 amino acids. Deletions cut 7 bases from V and 7 bases from J, with 14 bases between. Germline V CDR1 and CDR2: MNHNY, SVGAGI (reference sequence). The CDR3 spells CASTRLGWEQYF. In DNA form, the CDR3 reads TGTGCCAGCACCCGGCTCGGGTGGGAGCAGTACTTC.

The CDR3 coding sequence is TGTGCTAGTCGTTGGCTTTACCAGGGGGCGAGCAGCAACGAGCAGTACTTC. This sequence encodes CASRWLYQGASSNEQYF. The V gene is TRBV12-5, the J gene TRBJ2-7, with 8 bases identical to TRBD1. V gave up 8 bases and J gave up 5 bases; unmatched junction bases: 20. CDR1 LGHNT and CDR2 FRNRAP come from the germline V gene. This CDR3 has 17 residues.

This chain uses TRBV7-2 with TRBJ2-7; no clear D. The CDR3 totals 12 residues. CDR1 SGHTA and CDR2 FQGNSA come from the germline V gene. V was pared by 1 base and J by 2 bases, with 3 bases between. CDR3 sequence reads: CASSLDTYEQYF. The CDR3 nucleotides are TGTGCCAGCAGCTTAGACACCTACGAGCAGTACTTC.

The chain has TRBV4-1 and TRBJ1-2; no reliable D call. Trimming pared 0 bases from V and 3 bases from J, leaving 5 bases between. The CDR3 contains 13 residues. The germline V gene has CDR1 MGHRA and CDR2 YSYEKL. CDR3 DNA: TGCGCCAGCAGCCAAGAGACATACTATGGCTACACCTTC. Protein: CASSQETYYGYTF.

The rearrangement uses TRBV2 and TRBJ1-6, with a possible D match to TRBD1 (6 bases). This CDR3 has 16 amino acids. Trimming left V 5 bases short and J 7 bases short, with 18 bases between. Germline assignment: CDR1 SNHLY and CDR2 FYNNEI. The CDR3 DNA reads as TGTGCCAGCAGTAGGACAGCCATTTTCCGCAATTCACCCCTCCACTTT. Encoded protein: CASSRTAIFRNSPLHF. The full variable domain, rest sourced from reference TRBV2 and TRBJ1-6, is EPEVTQTPSHQVTQMGQEVILRCVPISNHLYFYWYRQILGQKVEFLVSFYNNEISEKSEIFDDQFSVERPDGSNFTLKIRSTKLEDSAMYFCASSRTAIFRNSPLHFGNGTRLTVT.

This rearrangement joins TRBV2 to TRBJ1-2; possible D gene TRBD1, 6 bases. Between the trimmed V and J ends, which lost 3 bases and 3 bases, there was a span of 14 bases. CDR3 size: 15 residues. CDR1 and CDR2 from the germline V gene are SNHLY and FYNNEI. This chain's CDR3 is CASSEPGAKDYGYTF. DNA of the CDR3: TGTGCCAGCAGTGAGCCGGGGGCGAAGGACTATGGCTACACCTTC.

This rearrangement joins TRBV19 to TRBJ1-2, with TRBD1 matching over 9 bases. This CDR3 comprises 17 residues. Per germline, CDR1 LNHDA and CDR2 SQIVND (reference sequence). The J segment lost 6 bases and the V segment lost 7 bases, leaving 18 bases of the junction unmatched. CDR3 in DNA: TGTGCCAGTAAAAGCTCGACGGGACAGGGCGTCTTCCATGGCTACACCTTC. As protein: CASKSSTGQGVFHGYTF.

J is TRBJ2-5 and V is TRBV30; D not resolved. V was shortened by 2 bases and J by 5 bases, with 18 bases between the two germline ends. Germline CDR1 GTSNPN, CDR2 SVGIG (reference sequence). The CDR3 totals 15 residues. In DNA form, the CDR3 reads TGTGCCTGGAGTTTGTGGACGGAAAGACGCGAGACCCAGTACTTC. This encodes CAWSLWTERRETQYF.

DNA for the CDR3: TGTGCCAGCAGCCCCGGGCTGGGGGCGCGGGACTATGGCTACACCTTC. Translation: CASSPGLGARDYGYTF. The J gene is TRBJ1-2, the V gene TRBV14; possibly TRBD1 for D (6 bases). CDR3 length: 16 amino acids. Trimming cost V 4 bases and J 3 bases, with 18 bases left between them. Germline assignment: CDR1 SGHDN and CDR2 FVKESK.

The chain carries TRBV18 and TRBJ1-1; D is possibly TRBD1 (5 bases). Germline V gene data show CDR1 as KGHSH and CDR2 as LQKENI. Trimming stripped 3 bases from V and 4 bases from J, with 18 bases between. The CDR3 is 16 amino acids. CDR3 residues: CASSPLITGGSTEAFF. The CDR3 DNA sequence: TGTGCCAGCTCACCGCTCATAACGGGGGGTAGCACTGAAGCTTTCTTT.

In this sample, this clone turned up once. The CDR3 reads CASSRENPGANVLTF. The CDR3 bases are TGCGCCTCCTCCCGAGAAAATCCGGGGGCCAACGTCCTGACTTTC. The chain couples TRBV5-1 to TRBJ2-6; D uncertain. Trimming took off 10 bases at V and 4 bases at J, with 18 bases between the two ends. The germline CDR1 and CDR2 sequences are SGHRS and YFSETQ. This CDR3 has 15 residues.

With respect to this clone: At the DNA level, this CDR3 is encoded by other sequences in the same sample as well. This chain joins TRBV6-5 and TRBJ1-5; TRBD1 aligns across 9 bases. Germline V CDR1 and CDR2: MNHEY, SVGAGI. The CDR3 covers 15 residues. Unmatched junction bases numbered 7, after V lost 4 bases and J lost 6 bases. The CDR3 bases are TGTGCCAGCAGTTCCTCACAGGGGGCGGGTCAGCCCCAGCATTTT. It codes for CASSSSQGAGQPQHF.

The chain employs TRBV6-5 and TRBJ1-5, with a tentative D call TRBD1 (6 bases). V shed 6 bases and J shed 11 bases, with 20 bases lying between them. The CDR3 runs 14 residues. Germline CDR1 is MNHEY and CDR2 is SVGAGI. Written as DNA, the CDR3 is TGTGCCAGCAGCGCAGGGGCGTCCAGTTCAGCCCAGCATTTT. It is translated as CASSAGASSSAQHF.

V usage is TRBV7-2 and J usage is TRBJ2-2; 10 nucleotides agree with TRBD2. The germline gives CDR1 SGHTA, CDR2 FQGNSA. The CDR3 has 17 residues. Losses at the gene ends were 2 bases for V and 5 bases for J; bases not matched to a gene: 8. The CDR3 here is CASSLWGSGGRTGELFF. The CDR3, as DNA: TGTGCCAGCAGCTTATGGGGTAGCGGGGGGAGGACCGGGGAGCTGTTTTTT.

J is TRBJ1-2 and V is TRBV6-6, with a weak D call TRBD1 (6 bases). Looked up from germline, CDR1 is MNHNY and CDR2 is SVGAGI (reference sequence). The CDR3 loop spans 13 amino acids. The V and J ends lost 7 bases and 7 bases respectively, with 16 bases between them. The CDR3 sequence: CASTPEGVGGYTF. The DNA for the CDR3 is TGTGCCAGCACCCCCGAGGGGGTTGGTGGCTACACCTTC.